This note documents a single T cell receptor beta chain sequence. Its cognate antigen is unknown. CDR1 and CDR2 (germline): SGHVS, FQNEAQ. J was trimmed by 4 bases and V by 4 bases; bases with no gene match: 1. The CDR3 totals 13 residues. These data are taken from a study of T-cell memory formation after mild COVID-19. Across the study: Across donors, TCR clusters were largely donor specific.

Study-wide results and limits: Contracting clones localized mainly to CM and EM when CD4+ and mainly to EMRA when CD8+. Day 37-peaking second-wave clones had unconfirmed SARS-CoV-2 specificity.

Using its own MiXCR run on the 5' RACE reads, TCRdb lists one record per CDR3 protein. The repertoire includes over 150,000 distinct CDR3 sequences, about a fifth of them detected once, and 20% to 25% sits in the top ten. The specimen sequenced was PBMCs or a T cell subset sorted from them (not recorded which). The chain recombines TRBV7-8 with TRBJ1-1; TRBD1 matches at 9 bases. The clonotype originates from an adult woman who had mild COVID-19 (a few samples of this study predate the infection). Cell type and time point are not known. The CDR3 DNA follows: TGTGCCAGCAGCTCGGGACAGGGCACTGAAGCTTTCTTT. This gives the protein CASSSGQGTEAFF.